These T cell receptor beta chains were read from a single sample in a study of CD8 T cells in Susac syndrome. TCRdb independently ran MiXCR on the immunoSEQ multiplex PCR reads; one entry per CDR3 protein. The repertoire holds 130,000 or so distinct CDR3 sequences, with around 94% as singletons. Source material: CD8+ T cells from PBMCs. The source of these receptors is a human donor with Susac syndrome. The CDR3 runs from the conserved cysteine through the conserved F or W. Each record gives: D gene, clone size, V gene, J gene, CDR3 DNA, CDR3 protein. A D gene is named only where the DNA matches it firmly. The size entry is marked missing in some rows and otherwise reads once, few, many or a size class.

D gene: TRBD1; clone size: once; V gene: TRBV3-1; J gene: TRBJ1-4; CDR3 DNA: TGTGCCAGCAGCCTATTAGCAACAGGGGAACCAAATGAAAAACTGTTTTTT; CDR3 protein: CASSLLATGEPNEKLFF
D gene: NA; clone size: NA; V gene: TRBV13; J gene: TRBJ2-3; CDR3 DNA: TGTGCCAGCAGCCCCGGGGCCAGCTACACAGATACGCAGTATTTT; CDR3 protein: CASSPGASYTDTQYF
D gene: NA; clone size: NA; V gene: TRBV25-1; J gene: TRBJ1-1; CDR3 DNA: TGTGCCAGCAGCGCCCAGTCGAACACTGAAGCTTTCTTT; CDR3 protein: CASSAQSNTEAFF
D gene: TRBD1; clone size: NA; V gene: TRBV12-3/TRBV12-4; J gene: TRBJ2-3; CDR3 DNA: TGTGCCAGCAGTAGAACCGGGACAGGCACAGATACGCAGTATTTT; CDR3 protein: CASSRTGTGTDTQYF
D gene: TRBD1; clone size: NA; V gene: TRBV7-8; J gene: TRBJ2-1; CDR3 DNA: TGTGCCAGCAGCTCTGACAGGGGTAAGGAGCAGTTCTTC; CDR3 protein: CASSSDRGKEQFF
D gene: NA; clone size: NA; V gene: TRBV13; J gene: TRBJ2-7; CDR3 DNA: TGTGCCAGCAGCACCGGGACAAATGAGCAGTACTTC; CDR3 protein: CASSTGTNEQYF
D gene: TRBD2; clone size: NA; V gene: TRBV5-4; J gene: TRBJ2-1; CDR3 DNA: TGTGCCAGCAGCTCCCGGGGGGAAGGTTACAATGAGCAGTTCTTC; CDR3 protein: CASSSRGEGYNEQFF
D gene: NA; clone size: NA; V gene: TRBV6-1; J gene: TRBJ1-1; CDR3 DNA: TGTGCCAGCAGTGAAGCGCCTGGCCGGAACACTGAAGCTTTCTTT; CDR3 protein: CASSEAPGRNTEAFF
D gene: TRBD1; clone size: NA; V gene: TRBV12-5; J gene: TRBJ1-2; CDR3 DNA: TGTGCTAGTGGTTTGGACCCAGGGGGGGCTCAGTATGGCTACACCTTC; CDR3 protein: CASGLDPGGAQYGYTF
D gene: TRBD2; clone size: NA; V gene: TRBV25-1; J gene: TRBJ2-3; CDR3 DNA: TGTGCCAGCAGTGAATCGGGGGGACTCACAGATACGCAGTATTTT; CDR3 protein: CASSESGGLTDTQYF
D gene: TRBD2; clone size: NA; V gene: TRBV9; J gene: TRBJ2-6; CDR3 DNA: TGTGCCAGCAGCGTTAGCGGGTCCCTGAGCGTCCTGACTTTC; CDR3 protein: CASSVSGSLSVLTF
D gene: NA; clone size: NA; V gene: TRBV4-3; J gene: TRBJ2-2; CDR3 DNA: TGCGCCAGCAGCCAAGACGGCAACACCGGGGAGCTGTTTTTT; CDR3 protein: CASSQDGNTGELFF
D gene: TRBD2; clone size: NA; V gene: TRBV20-1; J gene: TRBJ2-5; CDR3 DNA: TGCAGTGCTAGAGGGGAGCTCGCGGGGGGGCCGGAGACCCAGTACTTC; CDR3 protein: CSARGELAGGPETQYF
D gene: TRBD1; clone size: NA; V gene: TRBV9; J gene: TRBJ1-3; CDR3 DNA: TGTGCCAGCAGCGAGAACAGGGGGATGAAAAGGAACACCATATATTTT; CDR3 protein: CASSENRGMKRNTIYF
D gene: TRBD2; clone size: NA; V gene: TRBV5-4; J gene: TRBJ2-7; CDR3 DNA: TGTGCCAGCACCCCGGGGCCTAGCGGGGAGATCTACGAGCAGTACTTC; CDR3 protein: CASTPGPSGEIYEQYF
D gene: NA; clone size: NA; V gene: TRBV2; J gene: TRBJ2-3; CDR3 DNA: TGTGCCAGCCCCGGGGACCTAGGGGCAGCAGATACGCAGTATTTT; CDR3 protein: CASPGDLGAADTQYF
D gene: NA; clone size: NA; V gene: TRBV7-9; J gene: TRBJ2-2; CDR3 DNA: TGTGCCAGCAGCCATGAACTTGGCGAAAACACCGGGGAGCTGTTTTTT; CDR3 protein: CASSHELGENTGELFF
D gene: NA; clone size: NA; V gene: TRBV11-2; J gene: TRBJ1-2; CDR3 DNA: TGTGCCAGCAGCCCGGGCCATGGCTACACCTTC; CDR3 protein: CASSPGHGYTF
D gene: TRBD2; clone size: NA; V gene: TRBV7-6; J gene: TRBJ2-7; CDR3 DNA: TGTGCCAGCAGCTATTCCGGGGGGTTCGAGCAGTACTTC; CDR3 protein: CASSYSGGFEQYF
D gene: NA; clone size: NA; V gene: TRBV11-2; J gene: TRBJ2-7; CDR3 DNA: TGTGCCAGCAGCTTACGGGAGCAGTACTTC; CDR3 protein: CASSLREQYF
D gene: TRBD2; clone size: NA; V gene: TRBV18; J gene: TRBJ2-3; CDR3 DNA: TGTGCCAGCTCCCCGGGACTAGCGAGCACAGATACGCAGTATTTT; CDR3 protein: CASSPGLASTDTQYF
D gene: NA; clone size: NA; V gene: TRBV18; J gene: TRBJ2-3; CDR3 DNA: TGTGCCAGCTCACCAGGCACGGTGGTGCTAGATACGCAGTATTTT; CDR3 protein: CASSPGTVVLDTQYF
D gene: NA; clone size: NA; V gene: TRBV30; J gene: TRBJ1-4; CDR3 DNA: TGTGCCTGGAGCTGGGGCAATGAAAAACTGTTTTTT; CDR3 protein: CAWSWGNEKLFF
D gene: NA; clone size: NA; V gene: TRBV21-1; J gene: TRBJ2-7; CDR3 DNA: TGTGCCAGCAGGGCGCTAGCGGGGACCTACGAGCAGTACTTC; CDR3 protein: CASRALAGTYEQYF
D gene: TRBD1; clone size: few; V gene: TRBV29-1; J gene: TRBJ1-2; CDR3 DNA: TGCAGCGTCACAGGGGGCACTAACTATGGCTACACCTTC; CDR3 protein: CSVTGGTNYGYTF
D gene: NA; clone size: NA; V gene: TRBV4-1; J gene: TRBJ1-2; CDR3 DNA: TGCGCCAGCAGCCAAGAAGGAGCGACCGCTATCTATGGCTACACCTTC; CDR3 protein: CASSQEGATAIYGYTF
D gene: TRBD2; clone size: NA; V gene: TRBV20-1; J gene: TRBJ2-5; CDR3 DNA: TGCAGTGCCTTAGCGGGGGCCCCACTCCAAGAGACCCAGTACTTC; CDR3 protein: CSALAGAPLQETQYF
D gene: NA; clone size: NA; V gene: TRBV20-1; J gene: TRBJ1-2; CDR3 DNA: TGCAGTGCTAGAGATAGGGCAGTACTTGGCTACACCTTC; CDR3 protein: CSARDRAVLGYTF
D gene: TRBD1; clone size: NA; V gene: TRBV20-1; J gene: TRBJ1-1; CDR3 DNA: TGCAGTGCTAGACAGGGGGGAGGCACTGAAGCTTTCTTT; CDR3 protein: CSARQGGGTEAFF
D gene: NA; clone size: NA; V gene: TRBV7-9; J gene: TRBJ2-7; CDR3 DNA: TGTGCCAGCAGCTTATTTTCGGGGGAGAGCGAGCAGTACTTC; CDR3 protein: CASSLFSGESEQYF
D gene: TRBD2; clone size: NA; V gene: TRBV9; J gene: TRBJ2-5; CDR3 DNA: TGTGCCAGCAGCGGGACTAGCGGAGAGACCCAGTACTTC; CDR3 protein: CASSGTSGETQYF
D gene: TRBD1; clone size: NA; V gene: TRBV29-1; J gene: TRBJ2-3; CDR3 DNA: TGCAGCGTTGAAACAGGGGCGGCAGATACGCAGTATTTT; CDR3 protein: CSVETGAADTQYF
D gene: TRBD1; clone size: NA; V gene: TRBV6-6; J gene: TRBJ1-1; CDR3 DNA: TGTGCCAGCAGAGATACAGGGGGGTCCACTGAAGCTTTCTTT; CDR3 protein: CASRDTGGSTEAFF
D gene: NA; clone size: NA; V gene: TRBV6-4; J gene: TRBJ1-5; CDR3 DNA: TGTGCCAGCAGGGATCAGCCCCAGCATTTT; CDR3 protein: CASRDQPQHF
D gene: NA; clone size: NA; V gene: TRBV11-2; J gene: TRBJ1-1; CDR3 DNA: TGTGCCAGCAGCTTACGCGGACGAACTGAAGCTTTCTTT; CDR3 protein: CASSLRGRTEAFF
D gene: NA; clone size: NA; V gene: TRBV9; J gene: TRBJ2-4; CDR3 DNA: TGTGCCAGCAGCGGTGGGGGTTTCTTGGCAGCCAAAAACATTCAGTACTTC; CDR3 protein: CASSGGGFLAAKNIQYF
D gene: NA; clone size: NA; V gene: TRBV2; J gene: TRBJ1-5; CDR3 DNA: TGTGCCAGCAGTGCCCCAGGGGTGGGGATTCAGCCCCAGCATTTT; CDR3 protein: CASSAPGVGIQPQHF
D gene: NA; clone size: NA; V gene: TRBV7-9; J gene: TRBJ2-7; CDR3 DNA: TGTGCCAGCAGCTTAGACATTCGGGAGCAGTACTTC; CDR3 protein: CASSLDIREQYF
D gene: TRBD1; clone size: NA; V gene: TRBV30; J gene: TRBJ1-1; CDR3 DNA: TGTGCCTGGAAACGGGGACAGGGGGTTTGGACTGAAGCTTTCTTT; CDR3 protein: CAWKRGQGVWTEAFF
D gene: NA; clone size: NA; V gene: TRBV6-5; J gene: TRBJ2-5; CDR3 DNA: TGTGCCAGCAGACAAGCGGGAGAGACCCAGTACTTC; CDR3 protein: CASRQAGETQYF
D gene: TRBD2; clone size: NA; V gene: TRBV7-2; J gene: TRBJ2-7; CDR3 DNA: TGTGCCAGCAGCGGATCCGGGGGGATCACCTACGAGCAGTACTTC; CDR3 protein: CASSGSGGITYEQYF
D gene: TRBD1; clone size: NA; V gene: TRBV19; J gene: TRBJ1-2; CDR3 DNA: TGTGCCAGTGGGCGAGGACAGGACGGTGGCTACACCTTC; CDR3 protein: CASGRGQDGGYTF
D gene: NA; clone size: NA; V gene: TRBV11-2; J gene: TRBJ1-4; CDR3 DNA: TGTGCCAGCAGCCCCGGGGGGCGATCGGATGTTTTATACGAAAAACTGTTTTTT; CDR3 protein: CASSPGGRSDVLYEKLFF
D gene: TRBD1; clone size: NA; V gene: TRBV27; J gene: TRBJ1-6; CDR3 DNA: TGTGCCAGCAGTCCAGGGACAGGGGGCCATTCACCCCTCCACTTT; CDR3 protein: CASSPGTGGHSPLHF
D gene: TRBD1; clone size: once; V gene: TRBV20-1; J gene: TRBJ2-1; CDR3 DNA: TGCAGTGCTAGTCAGGGGGCCACTATCAATGAGCAGTTCTTC; CDR3 protein: CSASQGATINEQFF
D gene: TRBD1; clone size: NA; V gene: TRBV20-1; J gene: TRBJ1-5; CDR3 DNA: TGCAGTGCTAGAGGTGACAGGGAGGCTCAGCCCCAGCATTTT; CDR3 protein: CSARGDREAQPQHF
D gene: NA; clone size: NA; V gene: TRBV30; J gene: TRBJ1-1; CDR3 DNA: TGTGCCTGGAGTGCTGAGAATGAAGCTTTCTTT; CDR3 protein: CAWSAENEAFF
D gene: NA; clone size: NA; V gene: TRBV3-1; J gene: TRBJ2-7; CDR3 DNA: TGTGCCAGCAGCCCTGCCCGGGGAGTAACTTACGAGCAGTACTTC; CDR3 protein: CASSPARGVTYEQYF
D gene: NA; clone size: NA; V gene: TRBV5-6; J gene: TRBJ2-7; CDR3 DNA: TGCGCCAGCACCACTGGCCGGGGCTACGAGCAGTACTTC; CDR3 protein: CASTTGRGYEQYF
D gene: NA; clone size: NA; V gene: TRBV7-9; J gene: TRBJ1-1; CDR3 DNA: TGTGCCAGCAGCTTAAGGGCCACTGAAGCTTTCTTT; CDR3 protein: CASSLRATEAFF
D gene: NA; clone size: NA; V gene: TRBV12-3/TRBV12-4; J gene: TRBJ1-2; CDR3 DNA: TGTGCCAGCAGTTCCGGGACACCCGGCGGCTATGGCTACACCTTC; CDR3 protein: CASSSGTPGGYGYTF
D gene: NA; clone size: NA; V gene: TRBV6-5; J gene: TRBJ1-1; CDR3 DNA: TGTGCCAGCAGTTATTCCCCCAACGGGGAGGGAATGAACACTGAAGCTTTCTTT; CDR3 protein: CASSYSPNGEGMNTEAFF
D gene: NA; clone size: once; V gene: TRBV14; J gene: TRBJ2-7; CDR3 DNA: TGTGCCAGCAGCCCGGGGGACGAGCAGTACTTC; CDR3 protein: CASSPGDEQYF
D gene: NA; clone size: few; V gene: TRBV20-1; J gene: TRBJ2-2; CDR3 DNA: TGCAGTGCTACGGGCCCCAACACCGGGGAGCTGTTTTTT; CDR3 protein: CSATGPNTGELFF
D gene: NA; clone size: NA; V gene: TRBV12-5; J gene: TRBJ2-3; CDR3 DNA: TGTGCTAGTGGTTTGGTACAGGCCAGGCCAACAGATACGCAGTATTTT; CDR3 protein: CASGLVQARPTDTQYF
D gene: TRBD1; clone size: NA; V gene: TRBV7-8; J gene: TRBJ1-5; CDR3 DNA: TGTGCCAGCAGCTTAGGGGACAGGGATCGACAGCCCCAGCATTTT; CDR3 protein: CASSLGDRDRQPQHF
D gene: NA; clone size: NA; V gene: TRBV7-2; J gene: TRBJ1-5; CDR3 DNA: TGTGCCAGCAGCCGCCGGGAGGGCTTCAATCAGCCCCAGCATTTT; CDR3 protein: CASSRREGFNQPQHF